This T cell receptor (beta chain) stems from a study of shared clonotypes between healthy human individuals. Overall study results and limits: With a handful of donors compared, roughly 5% of naive CD4 clonotypes were shared. How much donors shared clonotypes was expected to be affected by sequencing depth.

Produced via immunoSEQ multiplex PCR; TCRdb's table is partial and in-frame only. The sample lists millions of clones, approximately 93% occurring once. Of note for this clone: Its antigen is currently unknown.

Germline CDR1 SGHRS, CDR2 YFSETQ. Trimming removed 5 bases at V and 2 bases at J, with 13 bases between. The CDR3 totals 14 residues. V is TRBV5-1 and J is TRBJ1-1, with D possibly matching TRBD1 (5 bases). Specimen: naive CD4+ T cells from PBMCs. Noted subset: CD45RA+ positively selected. The sequence was obtained from a man aged 18-30 years in good health. Some clones in this sample may be carry-over from other donors' samples. The CDR3, as DNA: TGCGCCAGCAGAGCCAGGGAGCGAAACACTGAAGCTTTCTTT. This translates into CASRARERNTEAFF. The complete variable domain, with remaining parts taken from reference TRBV5-1 and TRBJ1-1, reads KAGVTQTPRYLIKTRGQQVTLSCSPISGHRSVSWYQQTPGQGLQFLFEYFSETQRNKGNFPGRFSGRQFSNSRSEMNVSTLELGDSALYLCASRARERNTEAFFGQGTRLTVV.